Shown below are 13 T cell receptor beta chains from a single sample sequenced in a study of cytomegalovirus exposure and HLA in healthy donors. PCR employed 60 Vbeta and 13 Jbeta primers. Here immunoSEQ multiplex PCR was the method, and the copy in TCRdb shows in-frame clones only, minus some. The sample includes approximately 100,000 clones, around 84% seen only once; the top ten take approximately 1.2%. Sequenced material: PBMCs. Receptors were obtained from a woman under 30 in good health and CMV-seronegative.

The genes are TRBV13 and TRBJ2-1; D possibly corresponds to TRBD2 (6 bases). The V end was cut by 1 base, the J end by 2 bases, with 12 bases between. The CDR3 runs to 16 residues. Germline V lookup: CDR1 PRHDT, CDR2 FYEKMQ (reference sequence). This CDR3 reads CASSLVGTQAYNEQFF. The CDR3 DNA reads TGTGCCAGCAGCTTAGTGGGGACTCAAGCCTACAATGAGCAGTTCTTC.

The chain carries TRBV7-2 and TRBJ1-6, with D possibly matching TRBD1 (5 bases). With 4 bases removed from V and 7 bases from J, the gap between germline ends came to 17 bases. The CDR3 runs 16 residues. CDR1 is SGHTA, CDR2 FQGNSA, per germline. The CDR3 loop is CASSSISTVPNSPLHF. The CDR3 DNA sequence: TGTGCCAGCAGCTCCATTTCGACAGTCCCGAATTCACCCCTCCACTTT.

This chain connects TRBV7-2 to TRBJ1-1; 10 bases are shared with TRBD1. The CDR3 length is 14 residues. V shed 2 bases, J shed 8 bases, and the junction held 5 bases outside the gene matches. CDR1 is SGHTA and CDR2 is FQGNSA in the germline V gene. The CDR3, as DNA: TGTGCCAGCAGCTTAACCGCGGGACAGGGGGAAGCTTTCTTT. Translation gives CASSLTAGQGEAFF.

The chain combines TRBV21-1 with TRBJ2-5; the D call TRBD2 from the table was never checked on the DNA. TRBV21-1 is annotated as a pseudogene. There are 17 residues in the CDR3. The CDR3, as DNA: TGTGCCAGCAGCATCGGACTAGCGGGGGGCGTCCAAGAGACCCAGTACTTC. It specifies CASSIGLAGGVQETQYF.

The V call is TRBV21-1, the J call TRBJ2-5; the D segment call TRBD1 is taken from the table without a DNA check. With the DNA end fitting TRBJ2-7 better, the J assignment may be wrong. TRBV21-1 is designated a pseudogene. The CDR3 has 19 residues. The CDR3 DNA is TGTGCCAGCAGCACTATATTAAGACACCGGGACAGGGGGATCTACGAGCAGTACTTC. This sequence encodes CASSTILRHRDRGIYEQYF.

The J gene is TRBJ1-5, the V gene TRBV7-9; TRBD1 matches 9 bases. The junction had 16 bases not matched to a gene; V was cut back by 10 bases and J by 6 bases. This CDR3 contains 16 residues. The germline CDR1 and CDR2 sequences are SEHNR and FQNEAQ (reference sequence). The CDR3, as DNA: TGTGCCAAGCTCCCGAACCGGGACAGGGTAGCTCAGCCCCAGCATTTT. As protein: CAKLPNRDRVAQPQHF.

Note on this clone: One end of the junction varies from germline; a read error may be responsible. The chain is built from TRBV7-9 and TRBJ2-7; 8 positions agree with TRBD2. Germline-derived CDR1 and CDR2 are SEHNR and FQNEAQ (reference sequence). There are 15 residues in the CDR3. CDR3 loop: CSSSSPGTSLNEQYF. Here the CDR3 DNA reads TGTTCCAGCAGCTCCCCCGGGACTAGTCTCAACGAGCAGTACTTC.

This chain links TRBV6-1 with TRBJ2-5; no definite D call. The CDR3 consists of 11 residues. Germline V gives CDR1 MNHNS, CDR2 SASEGT. The V and J ends lost 4 bases and 5 bases respectively, with 5 bases between them. In DNA, the CDR3 is TGTGCCAGCAGTGTGAGTGAGACCCAGTACTTC. Protein sequence: CASSVSETQYF.

This chain links TRBV30 with TRBJ1-1; TRBD1 might be the D (5 bases). The ends were cut back, 4 bases at V and 8 bases at J, with 11 bases in the middle. The CDR3 sequence is 11 residues long. Germline lookup yields CDR1 GTSNPN and CDR2 SVGIG (reference sequence). CDR3: CAWIGTREAFF. In nucleotides, the CDR3 is TGTGCCTGGATTGGGACTCGAGAAGCTTTCTTT.

The gene calls are TRBV21-1 and TRBJ2-7; TRBD2, the table's D call, lacks a check against the DNA. TRBV21-1 is a pseudogene segment. The CDR3 extends over 15 amino acids. The CDR3 reads CASSTSGRPPLEQYF. The CDR3 DNA reads as TGTGCCAGCAGCACAAGCGGGAGGCCCCCTTTAGAGCAGTACTTC.

V is TRBV13 and J is TRBJ2-7, with D possibly TRBD1 on 5 matching bases. V was cut by 5 bases and J by 3 bases, with 8 bases left in between. The V gene's germline CDR1 is PRHDT and CDR2 FYEKMQ (reference sequence). There are 12 residues in the CDR3. The CDR3 sequence: CASSKTDYEQYF. The CDR3 DNA is TGTGCCAGCAGCAAGACAGACTACGAGCAGTACTTC.

This sequence joins TRBV15 and TRBJ2-1; 11 bases are shared with TRBD2. Germline loops: CDR1 LNHNV, CDR2 YYDKDF (reference sequence). V shed 2 bases, J shed 7 bases, and the junction held 13 bases outside the gene matches. The CDR3 covers 18 residues. CDR3 residues: CATSRSRTSGLAFNEQFF. The CDR3 DNA reads TGTGCCACCAGCAGAAGCCGGACTAGCGGGTTGGCTTTTAATGAGCAGTTCTTC.

The genes are TRBV7-6 and TRBJ2-1; 12 nucleotides line up with TRBD2. The trim removed 1 base at V and 2 bases at J, leaving 6 bases unmatched. The CDR3 is made up of 18 amino acids. CDR1 is SGHVS and CDR2 is FNYEAQ in the germline V gene. The CDR3 protein is CASSLVLAGGTAYNEQFF. The CDR3 DNA is TGTGCCAGCAGCTTAGTCCTAGCGGGAGGGACCGCCTACAATGAGCAGTTCTTC.